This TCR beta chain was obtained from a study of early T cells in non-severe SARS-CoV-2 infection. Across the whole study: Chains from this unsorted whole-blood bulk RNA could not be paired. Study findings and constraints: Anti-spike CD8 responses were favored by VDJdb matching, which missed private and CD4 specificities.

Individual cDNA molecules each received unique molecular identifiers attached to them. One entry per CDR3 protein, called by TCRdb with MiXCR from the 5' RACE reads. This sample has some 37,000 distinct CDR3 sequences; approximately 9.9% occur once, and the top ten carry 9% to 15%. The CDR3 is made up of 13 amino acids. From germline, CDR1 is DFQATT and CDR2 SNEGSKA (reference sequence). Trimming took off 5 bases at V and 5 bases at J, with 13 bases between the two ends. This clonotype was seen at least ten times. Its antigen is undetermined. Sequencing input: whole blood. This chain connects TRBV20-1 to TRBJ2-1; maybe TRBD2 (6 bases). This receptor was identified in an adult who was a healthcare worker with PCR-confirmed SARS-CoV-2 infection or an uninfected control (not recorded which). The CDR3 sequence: CSAPRRGNNEQFF. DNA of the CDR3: TGCAGTGCTCCCCGGCGGGGAAACAATGAGCAGTTCTTC.